The 27 T cell receptor beta chains listed next were all sequenced from one sample in a study of T cell changes during pregnancy in multiple sclerosis. Libraries were prepared by immunoSEQ multiplex PCR; TCRdb keeps only in-frame clonotypes and omits some of them. The data contain around 32,000 clones, roughly nine tenths of them singletons. The sequenced sample was CD8+ T cells from peripheral blood mononuclear cells, obtained in the third trimester of pregnancy. The receptors stem from a female donor with multiple sclerosis, enrolled in a pregnancy study.

This chain uses TRBV9 with TRBJ1-2; 9 bases fit TRBD1. Germline CDR1 reads SGDLS; CDR2 reads YYNGEE. The CDR3 totals 15 residues. V was clipped by 3 bases and J by 2 bases; unmatched bases: 5. This CDR3 is CASSGGDRVNYGYTF. DNA of the CDR3: TGTGCCAGCAGCGGGGGGGACAGGGTAAACTATGGCTACACCTTC. The entire variable domain, with the rest obtained from reference TRBV9 and TRBJ1-2, is as follows: DSGVTQTPKHLITATGQRVTLRCSPRSGDLSVYWYQQSLDQGLQFLIQYYNGEERAKGNILERFSAQQFPDLHSELNLSSLELGDSALYFCASSGGDRVNYGYTFGSGTRLTVV.

The genes are TRBV30 and TRBJ2-1, with D perhaps matching TRBD2 (7 bases). CDR3 size: 15 residues. V gave up 1 base and J gave up 1 base, with 11 bases separating them. The germline V gene encodes CDR1 GTSNPN and CDR2 SVGIG (reference sequence). CDR3 in amino acids: CAWSGGGKSYNEQFF. The CDR3 DNA follows: TGTGCCTGGAGTGGCGGGGGCAAGTCCTACAATGAGCAGTTCTTC.

This chain uses TRBV19 with TRBJ2-1; 7 bases match TRBD2. V lost 1 base, J lost 9 bases, and 15 bases stayed unmatched. Germline CDR1 and CDR2: LNHDA and SQIVND (reference sequence). CDR3 length: 17 residues. The CDR3 protein is CASSIGLAREYGIEQFF. The DNA of the CDR3 is TGTGCCAGTAGTATAGGACTCGCGCGGGAGTATGGTATTGAGCAGTTCTTC.

This sequence joins TRBV27 and TRBJ2-1; 10 nucleotides line up with TRBD2. The CDR3 loop spans 14 amino acids. V was clipped by 8 bases and J by 2 bases; unmatched bases: 3. Per germline, CDR1 MNHEY and CDR2 SMNVEV (reference sequence). CDR3 bases: TGTGCCAGCCGCACTAGCGGGACCTACAATGAGCAGTTCTTC. Protein product: CASRTSGTYNEQFF.

The chain couples TRBV2 to TRBJ1-2; D is possibly TRBD1 (5 bases). This CDR3 has 13 amino acids. V was trimmed by 8 bases and J by 1 base, leaving 11 bases between them. Germline CDR1 is SNHLY and CDR2 is FYNNEI. CDR3 loop: CASRAGFNYGYTF. CDR3 nucleotide sequence: TGTGCCAGCCGGGCAGGGTTTAACTATGGCTACACCTTC.

The chain links TRBV9 to TRBJ1-2, with 10 bases identical to TRBD1. The CDR3 is made up of 15 amino acids. Looked up from germline, CDR1 is SGDLS and CDR2 is YYNGEE. The trim removed 4 bases at V and 8 bases at J, leaving 11 bases unmatched. The DNA for the CDR3 is TGTGCCAGCAGCCCCAGACAGGGGGCTATAGAGGGCTACACCTTC. Translation gives CASSPRQGAIEGYTF.

The genes are TRBV7-9 and TRBJ2-5, with D perhaps matching TRBD1 (6 bases). Trimming removed 5 bases from V and 4 bases from J, with 17 bases in between. Germline V gene data show CDR1 as SEHNR and CDR2 as FQNEAQ (reference sequence). This CDR3 region has 15 residues. The DNA of the CDR3 is TGTGCCAGCAGCACGAAAAGCAGGGGTGGAGAGACCCAGTACTTC. The encoded protein is CASSTKSRGGETQYF.

This clone was found once. The rearrangement links TRBV6-5 to TRBJ2-2; 9 bases fit TRBD1. This CDR3 is built from 15 residues. Germline V gives CDR1 MNHEY, CDR2 SVGAGI. Unmatched junction bases numbered 6, after V lost 6 bases and J lost 4 bases. CDR3 bases: TGTGCCAGCAGGCCCCCGGGACAGGGCACCGGGGAGCTGTTTTTT. Amino acid sequence: CASRPPGQGTGELFF.

The chain is built from TRBV9 and TRBJ2-3; D may be TRBD2 (6 bases). Germline V gene lookup returns CDR1 SGDLS and CDR2 YYNGEE. There are 15 residues in the CDR3. Trimming removed 0 bases from V and 2 bases from J, with 10 bases in between. Here the CDR3 reads CASSVAGGDTDTQYF. CDR3 coding DNA: TGTGCCAGCAGCGTAGCCGGCGGGGACACAGATACGCAGTATTTT.

The rearrangement links TRBV7-9 to TRBJ2-1; possibly TRBD1 for D (5 bases). Trimming took off 5 bases at V and 5 bases at J, with 16 bases between the two ends. Looked up from germline, CDR1 is SEHNR and CDR2 is FQNEAQ (reference sequence). The CDR3 loop spans 15 amino acids. DNA for the CDR3: TGTGCCAGCAGCCCCAGGGATAGGCGTCACAATGAGCAGTTCTTC. Its translation is CASSPRDRRHNEQFF.

V is TRBV11-2 and J is TRBJ2-1; D might be TRBD2 (6 bases). The CDR3 spans 16 residues. Germline V gene lookup returns CDR1 SGHAT and CDR2 FQNNGV. V shed 5 bases and J shed 8 bases, with 22 bases lying between them. CDR3 bases: TGTGCCAGCAGCCTACGCGATGGGCGGGATAGAGATGAGCAGTTCTTC. Translation gives CASSLRDGRDRDEQFF.

This rearrangement joins TRBV10-3 to TRBJ2-7; 8 bases agree with TRBD2. Germline values: CDR1 ENHRY, CDR2 SYGVKD. After removal of 7 bases from V and 1 base from J, the junction contained 9 bases not matched to a gene. This CDR3 has 15 amino acids. CDR3 DNA: TGTGCCATCAACCCCGGGAGGGGTGGGTCCTACGAGCAGTACTTC. Amino acids: CAINPGRGGSYEQYF.

This clone was counted between two and nine times. DNA of the CDR3: TGTGCCAGCAGTCGGACTAGAGCGCCCGGGGAGCTGTTTTTT. Translating it yields CASSRTRAPGELFF. The J gene is TRBJ2-2, the V gene TRBV28, with TRBD2 matching 7 bases. This CDR3 region has 14 residues. The V segment lost 5 bases and the J segment 6 bases; nucleotides outside the gene matches: 6. Germline V gene sequence: CDR1 MDHEN, CDR2 SYDVKM.

The DNA of the CDR3 is TGCAGCGTTGGGACTAGCGGAAGGGGTGCCTACGAGCAGTACTTC. This codes for CSVGTSGRGAYEQYF. The chain joins TRBV29-1 to TRBJ2-7, with 10 positions matching TRBD2. The CDR3 covers 15 residues. V lost 4 bases to trimming and J lost 2 bases; unmatched junction nucleotides: 8. Germline CDR1 SQVTM, CDR2 ANQGSEA.

The chain links TRBV9 to TRBJ2-7; 9 nucleotides line up with TRBD1. Germline V gene sequence: CDR1 SGDLS, CDR2 YYNGEE. Trimming took 4 bases from V and 2 from J; bases not matched to a gene: 10. CDR3 size: 16 residues. This chain's CDR3 is CASSPHDRGSTYEQYF. The CDR3 DNA reads TGTGCCAGCAGCCCTCATGACAGGGGGTCTACCTACGAGCAGTACTTC.

V usage is TRBV28 and J usage is TRBJ2-2, with TRBD2 as a possible D gene (5 bases). CDR3 length: 17 residues. The germline CDR1 and CDR2 sequences are MDHEN and SYDVKM. The V gene lost 1 base and the J gene lost 0 bases, with 12 bases spanning the gap. CDR3 amino acids: CASSLFSRAANTGELFF. CDR3 DNA: TGTGCCAGCAGTTTATTCTCGCGGGCAGCGAACACCGGGGAGCTGTTTTTT.

The V and J genes are TRBV19 and TRBJ2-7; TRBD2 matches 11 bases. Unmatched junction bases numbered 4, after V lost 6 bases and J lost 3 bases. The CDR3 runs 14 residues. CDR1 and CDR2 from the germline V gene are LNHDA and SQIVND (reference sequence). In DNA form, the CDR3 reads TGTGCCAGTAGCCCGGGACTAGCGGTCTACGAGCAGTACTTC. It encodes CASSPGLAVYEQYF.

The gene calls are TRBV30 and TRBJ1-4, with a possible D match to TRBD1 (6 bases). The germline V gene encodes CDR1 GTSNPN and CDR2 SVGIG (reference sequence). The V end was cut by 1 base, the J end by 13 bases, with 13 bases between. This CDR3 comprises 12 residues. The CDR3 nucleotides read TGTGCCTGGAGTGATAACAGGGTTGGACTGTTTTTT. This codes for CAWSDNRVGLFF.

This sequence joins TRBV7-6 and TRBJ2-5, with D possibly TRBD1 on 5 matching bases. V lost 1 base and J lost 5, with 17 bases in between. The CDR3 sequence is 16 residues long. The germline V gene has CDR1 SGHVS and CDR2 FNYEAQ. The CDR3: CASSLVGEIGLETQYF. The CDR3 DNA reads TGTGCCAGCAGCTTAGTAGGGGAAATAGGGTTGGAGACCCAGTACTTC.

The chain employs TRBV5-8 and TRBJ2-3; a weak D match, TRBD2 (5 bases). Trimming removed 0 bases at V and 2 bases at J, with 10 bases between. Looked up from germline, CDR1 is SGHTS and CDR2 is YDEGEE. This CDR3 has 15 residues. Here the CDR3 DNA reads TGTGCCAGCAGCTTGGTGGACTCTCACACAGATACGCAGTATTTT. Residues: CASSLVDSHTDTQYF.

This chain connects TRBV28 to TRBJ2-1; 11 bases line up with TRBD2. V trimming: 10 bases; J trimming: 8 bases; junction bases outside the gene matches: 7. This CDR3 region has 13 residues. CDR1 is MDHEN and CDR2 is SYDVKM in the germline V gene. CDR3 in DNA: TGTGCCACCGGGACTAGCGGACGGGATGAGCAGTTCTTC. Protein: CATGTSGRDEQFF.

The V and J genes are TRBV27 and TRBJ1-1, with 7 bases matching TRBD1. CDR1 is MNHEY and CDR2 is SMNVEV in the germline V gene (reference sequence). The J segment lost 0 bases and the V segment lost 3 bases, leaving 4 bases of the junction unmatched. The CDR3 extends over 15 amino acids. CDR3 sequence reads: CASSFGTALNTEAFF. CDR3 bases: TGTGCCAGCAGTTTTGGGACAGCCTTGAACACTGAAGCTTTCTTT.

This chain links TRBV12-5 with TRBJ2-1, with 8 bases fitting TRBD1. The junction had 13 bases not matched to a gene; V was cut back by 0 bases and J by 12 bases. CDR1 LGHNT and CDR2 FRNRAP come from the germline V gene. This CDR3 is 16 amino acids long. The CDR3, as DNA: TGTGCTAGTGGTTTGGTACGAGGAACAGGGGGGCATCGGCAGTTCTTC. Translation gives CASGLVRGTGGHRQFF.

Written as DNA, the CDR3 is TGCGCCAGCAGTGAGCTGCGGACAGGAGAATATGGCTACACCTTC. The encoded protein is CASSELRTGEYGYTF. The rearrangement joins TRBV10-2 to TRBJ1-2; TRBD1 agrees at 7 bases. J lost 5 bases, V lost 2 bases, and 8 bases had no gene match. Germline assignment: CDR1 WSHSY and CDR2 SAAADI. The CDR3 covers 15 residues.

This chain connects TRBV28 to TRBJ2-1; D remains ambiguous. The ends were cut back, 3 bases at V and 10 bases at J, with 7 bases in the middle. Germline V lookup: CDR1 MDHEN, CDR2 SYDVKM. The CDR3 extends over 11 amino acids. CDR3 sequence reads: CASSLSGEQFF. The CDR3 DNA is TGTGCCAGCAGTTTGTCAGGCGAGCAGTTCTTC.

The chain is built from TRBV6-5 and TRBJ2-1, with TRBD2 matching over 13 bases. Per germline, CDR1 MNHEY and CDR2 SVGAGI. V was clipped by 7 bases and J by 10 bases; unmatched bases: 10. The CDR3 is 15 amino acids. The CDR3 sequence: CASTQSGLAGEEQFF. The CDR3, as DNA: TGTGCCAGCACCCAATCCGGACTAGCGGGAGAGGAGCAGTTCTTC.

The chain combines TRBV12-5 with TRBJ1-1; D is uncertain. The CDR3 extends over 13 amino acids. The germline V gene has CDR1 LGHNT and CDR2 FRNRAP. The ends were cut back, 3 bases at V and 1 base at J, with 6 bases in the middle. The CDR3 nucleotides are TGTGCTAGTGGTTTTTCCGGGAACACTGAAGCTTTCTTT. This codes for CASGFSGNTEAFF.